This TCR beta chain was profiled in a study of PD-1 blockade in classical Hodgkin lymphoma. TCRdb keeps only in-frame clones here, not all; method: immunoSEQ multiplex PCR. The sample includes roughly 52,000 clones, approximately 86% of them seen just once. Time point meaning: cycle 4 day 1 (C4D1), after five to seven weeks of nivolumab. Relapses following autologous stem cell transplantation were seen in all patients, with brentuximab vedotin exposure varying. Germline V gene lookup returns CDR1 SNHLY and CDR2 FYNNEI. V was cut by 4 bases and J by 7 bases, with 19 bases left in between. This CDR3 has 16 residues.

V usage is TRBV2 and J usage is TRBJ1-4; D is uncertain. The origin of this receptor is a human donor with classical Hodgkin lymphoma. The input for sequencing was peripheral blood mononuclear cells (PBMCs), taken before the fourth cycle of nivolumab. The CDR3: CASSGSSTQRSEKLFF. The CDR3 DNA sequence: TGTGCCAGCAGTGGCTCAAGCACCCAGCGGAGTGAAAAACTGTTTTTT. Full variable domain (remainder filled in from reference TRBV2 and TRBJ1-4): EPEVTQTPSHQVTQMGQEVILRCVPISNHLYFYWYRQILGQKVEFLVSFYNNEISEKSEIFDDQFSVERPDGSNFTLKIRSTKLEDSAMYFCASSGSSTQRSEKLFFGSGTQLSVL.